Below, 11 T cell receptor beta chains from the same sample are listed, as sequenced in a study of breast tumors, draining lymph nodes, adjacent tissues. TCRdb reprocessed the multiplex PCR reads via MiXCR and lists one record per CDR3 protein. This sample has around 290,000 distinct CDR3 sequences, with around 30% found just once. Samples came from axillary lymph nodes draining the breast cancer. Sequencing input: axillary lymph node tissue. The receptors originated from a female donor with breast cancer. Some clones in this sample may be carry-over from other donors' samples.

Notes on this clonotype: A much larger clone lies a single base off, so this may be a read error. No conserved phenylalanine or tryptophan ends this CDR3, so it is likely a read error. V and J are TRBV4-3 and TRBJ2-3; no firm D call. CDR1 and CDR2 from the germline V gene are LGHNA and YSLEER. The CDR3 totals 14 residues. The V end was cut by 4 bases, the J end by 2 bases, with 10 bases between. The CDR3 spells CASSPTITTDTQYS. The DNA for the CDR3 is TGCGCCAGCAGCCCCACGATAACCACAGATACGCAGTATTCT.

About this clonotype itself: A much larger clone differs by one base, so this may be a read error. V is TRBV7-2 and J is TRBJ2-7; 7 bases agree with TRBD2. The CDR3 sequence is 18 residues long. Germline assignment: CDR1 SGHTA and CDR2 FQGNSA. CDR3 nucleotides: TGTGCCAGCAGCTTAGCGGACGGGTGGCGGGGGAGCTCCCACGAGCAGTACTTC. It translates to CASSLADGWRGSSHEQYF.

The CDR3 loop reads CASSQDPEGGGADTQYF. The DNA of the CDR3 is TGTGCCAGCAGCCAAGATCCAGAGGGAGGGGGCGCAGATACGCAGTATTTT. The chain has TRBV4-2 and TRBJ2-3; D might be TRBD1 or TRBD2, each matching 7 bases. This CDR3 spans 17 amino acids. Germline loops: CDR1 LGHNA, CDR2 YNFKEQ. V gave up 0 bases and J gave up 4 bases, with 17 bases separating them.

This clonotype was picked up many times. DNA of the CDR3: TGCGCCAGCAGCCCGTTAACTAGCCCTGAGCAGTTCTTC. This codes for CASSPLTSPEQFF. The genes are TRBV5-1 and TRBJ2-1, with D tentatively TRBD2 (6 bases). Germline V gene data show CDR1 as SGHRS and CDR2 as YFSETQ. The V gene lost 4 bases and the J gene lost 9 bases, with 14 bases spanning the gap. The CDR3 extends over 13 amino acids.

In this sample, this clonotype turned up many times. The V call is TRBV6-5, the J call TRBJ1-2; D may be TRBD1 (5 bases). The CDR3 has 12 residues. Trimming removed 10 bases from V and 2 bases from J, with 11 bases in between. Germline-derived CDR1 and CDR2 are MNHEY and SVGAGI. The CDR3 is CATAQDNYGYTF. DNA of the CDR3: TGTGCCACGGCACAGGACAACTATGGCTACACCTTC.

In the case of this clonotype: The CDR3 does not end in the conserved phenylalanine or tryptophan, so this is likely a read error. This sequence joins TRBV7-9 and TRBJ2-3; D is unresolved. Germline CDR1 reads SEHNR; CDR2 reads FQNEAQ (reference sequence). V lost 1 base and J 6 bases, leaving 14 bases between the germline ends. This CDR3 spans 15 amino acids. CDR3 DNA: TGTGCCAGCAGCTTAGACCTTAGGCCTTCCGATACGCAGTATCTT. It encodes CASSLDLRPSDTQYL.

This clonotype was picked up many times. CDR3: CASSLGVLAASYEQYF. The CDR3 DNA reads as TGCGCCAGCAGCTTGGGAGTCCTAGCGGCCTCCTACGAGCAGTACTTC. The chain uses TRBV5-1 and TRBJ2-7; the match to TRBD2 covers 7 bases. Looked up from germline, CDR1 is SGHRS and CDR2 is YFSETQ. The CDR3 loop spans 16 amino acids. After removal of 0 bases from V and 0 bases from J, the junction contained 6 bases not matched to a gene.

This clonotype was seen at least ten times. Sequence at one end of the junction differs from germline and may be a read error. The chain recombines TRBV7-7 with TRBJ2-5; the D gene could be TRBD1 or TRBD2 (5 bases each). This CDR3 comprises 15 residues. Looked up from germline, CDR1 is SSHAT and CDR2 is FNYEAQ (reference sequence). The CDR3 loop reads CASSLGVSTEETQYF. The CDR3 DNA is TGTGCTAGCAGCTTGGGGGTATCGACAGAAGAGACCCAGTACTTC.

Comments on this clonotype: A read error is possible here, since a much larger clone lies one base away. This chain uses TRBV6-6 with TRBJ2-1, with D perhaps being TRBD1 or TRBD2 (6 bases each). V shed 5 bases and J shed 7 bases, with 21 bases lying between them. CDR1 and CDR2 from the germline V gene are MNHNY and SVGAGI (reference sequence). This CDR3 spans 16 amino acids. The DNA for the CDR3 is TGTGCCAGCAGTCTCCTTAGGGGGGTAGCTGGAAATGAGCAGTTCTTC. Protein: CASSLLRGVAGNEQFF.

This clonotype was seen many times. The chain employs TRBV9 and TRBJ2-3, with TRBD1 identical over 9 bases. V shed 2 bases, J shed 2 bases, and the junction held 3 bases outside the gene matches. In germline, CDR1 is SGDLS, CDR2 YYNGEE. CDR3 length: 15 amino acids. The CDR3 DNA is TGTGCCAGCAGCGTCACAGGGGGCCTCACAGATACGCAGTATTTT. Translating it yields CASSVTGGLTDTQYF. Full variable domain (missing parts from reference TRBV9 and TRBJ2-3): DSGVTQTPKHLITATGQRVTLRCSPRSGDLSVYWYQQSLDQGLQFLIQYYNGEERAKGNILERFSAQQFPDLHSELNLSSLELGDSALYFCASSVTGGLTDTQYFGPGTRLTVL.

This clonotype was counted many times. J is TRBJ2-7 and V is TRBV7-3; the D gene is possibly TRBD2 (6 bases). Trimming pared 0 bases from V and 7 bases from J, leaving 13 bases between. The CDR3 extends over 14 amino acids. Germline CDR1 is SGHTA and CDR2 is FQGTGA. The DNA for the CDR3 is TGTGCCAGCAGCTTAACAGCCGGGACTCGAGAGCAGTACTTC. Protein: CASSLTAGTREQYF.